This T cell receptor (beta chain) originates from a study of blood T cell repertoires in COVID-19. Germline CDR1 LGHDT, CDR2 YNNKEL (reference sequence). V lost 0 bases and J lost 3, with 17 bases in between. This CDR3 comprises 17 residues. Participants were aged about 18 to 100 years from about two dozen US areas. Assay: immunoSEQ multiplex PCR; the TCRdb copy retains only in-frame clones and omits some. This table holds about 480,000 clones, 85% to 90% found once. The rearrangement uses TRBV3-1 (or the pseudogene TRBV3-2) and TRBJ1-2; no definite D call. The sample comprised PBMCs or T cells enriched from blood (not recorded which). The receptor comes from a woman between 35 and 50 years old who had recovered from COVID-19. The CDR3 region has the DNA TGTGCCAGCAGCCAAGAGTTGAATGCGGGATTTTACTATGGCTACACCTTC. Translating it yields CASSQELNAGFYYGYTF.